Described below is a single T cell receptor beta chain sequence and its context. Its antigen is unidentified. A much larger clone lies one base from this, so it may be a read error. The CDR3 is made up of 12 amino acids. The germline CDR1 and CDR2 sequences are SQVTM and ANQGSEA. Losses at the gene ends were 8 bases for V and 13 bases for J; bases not matched to a gene: 7. The sample comes from a study of human T cells and chemical hapten exposure. General study findings and limits: The number of TCRs above 1 in 1000 frequency did not change after DPC sensitization.

Time point meaning: healthy volunteer bleed at 2 weeks. Extraction yielded total RNA from whole blood (unfractionated). Attachment of unique molecular identifiers to individual cDNA molecules was performed in the library. In the source study's methods: Counts of TCRs in each sample centred on a median of around 96,000 and extended from approximately 25,000 to 650,000. TCRdb re-called the RACE reads through MiXCR, storing one row per CDR3 protein. None of the V and J calls come from the authors' own analysis; TCRdb made them. The sample shows more than 70,000 distinct CDR3 sequences, over 8% of them seen only once.

The sequenced material came from whole blood. The gene calls are TRBV29-1 and TRBJ2-1; 14 bases line up with TRBD2. The TCR comes from a female donor in good health. Some clones in this sample may be carry-over from other donors' samples. CDR3 bases: TGCAGCATAGGGACTAGCGGGAGTATACAGTTCTTC. Its translation: CSIGTSGSIQFF.